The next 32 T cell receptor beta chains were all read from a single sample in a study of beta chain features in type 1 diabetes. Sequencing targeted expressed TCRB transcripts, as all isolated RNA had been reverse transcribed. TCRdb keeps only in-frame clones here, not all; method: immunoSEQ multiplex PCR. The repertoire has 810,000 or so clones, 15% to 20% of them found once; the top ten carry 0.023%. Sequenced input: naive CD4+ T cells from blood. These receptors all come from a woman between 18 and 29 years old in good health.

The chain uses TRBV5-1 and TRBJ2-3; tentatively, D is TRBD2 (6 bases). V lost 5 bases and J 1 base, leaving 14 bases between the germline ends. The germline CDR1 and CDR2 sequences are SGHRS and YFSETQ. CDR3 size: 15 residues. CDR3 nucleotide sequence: TGCGCCAGCAGTTGGAGGGGTGAAGGCACAGATACGCAGTATTTT. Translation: CASSWRGEGTDTQYF.

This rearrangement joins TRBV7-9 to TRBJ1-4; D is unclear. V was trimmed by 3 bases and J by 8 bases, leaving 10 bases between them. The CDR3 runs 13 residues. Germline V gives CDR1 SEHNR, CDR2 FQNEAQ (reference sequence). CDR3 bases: TGTGCCAGCAGCTTTAATACCCAAGAAAAACTGTTTTTT. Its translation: CASSFNTQEKLFF.

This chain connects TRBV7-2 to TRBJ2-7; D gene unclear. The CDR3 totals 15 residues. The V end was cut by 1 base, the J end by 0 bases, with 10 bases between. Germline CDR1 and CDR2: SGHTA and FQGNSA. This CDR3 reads CASSLDVHASYEQYF. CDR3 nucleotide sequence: TGTGCCAGCAGCTTAGATGTCCATGCCTCCTACGAGCAGTACTTC.

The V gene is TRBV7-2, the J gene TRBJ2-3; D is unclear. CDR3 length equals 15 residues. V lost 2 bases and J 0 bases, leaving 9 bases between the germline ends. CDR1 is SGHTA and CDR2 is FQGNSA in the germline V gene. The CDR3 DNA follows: TGTGCCAGCAGCTTACAGACCGGGAGCACAGATACGCAGTATTTT. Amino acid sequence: CASSLQTGSTDTQYF.

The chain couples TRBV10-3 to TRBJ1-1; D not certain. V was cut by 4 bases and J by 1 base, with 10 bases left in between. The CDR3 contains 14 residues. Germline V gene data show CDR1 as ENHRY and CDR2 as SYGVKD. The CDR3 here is CAISAGQANTEAFF. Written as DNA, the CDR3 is TGTGCCATCAGTGCCGGGCAGGCGAACACTGAAGCTTTCTTT.

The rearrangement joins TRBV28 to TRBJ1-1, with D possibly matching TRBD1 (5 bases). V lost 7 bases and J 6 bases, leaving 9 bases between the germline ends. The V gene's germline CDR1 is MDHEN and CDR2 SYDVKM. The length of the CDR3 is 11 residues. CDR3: CASMWGAEAFF. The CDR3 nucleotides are TGTGCCAGCATGTGGGGCGCTGAAGCTTTCTTT.

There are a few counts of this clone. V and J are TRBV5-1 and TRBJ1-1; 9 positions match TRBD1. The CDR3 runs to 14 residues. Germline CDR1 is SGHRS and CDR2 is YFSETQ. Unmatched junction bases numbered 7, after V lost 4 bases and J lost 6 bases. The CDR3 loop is CASSSTGGGPEAFF. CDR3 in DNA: TGCGCCAGCAGCAGCACAGGGGGCGGCCCTGAAGCTTTCTTT.

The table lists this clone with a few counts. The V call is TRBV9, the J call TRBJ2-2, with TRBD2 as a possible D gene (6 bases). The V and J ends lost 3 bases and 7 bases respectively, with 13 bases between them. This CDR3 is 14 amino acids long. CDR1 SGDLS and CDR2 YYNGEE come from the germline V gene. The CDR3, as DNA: TGTGCCAGCAGCGGCCGGGAGTTTATCGGGGAGCTGTTTTTT. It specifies CASSGREFIGELFF.

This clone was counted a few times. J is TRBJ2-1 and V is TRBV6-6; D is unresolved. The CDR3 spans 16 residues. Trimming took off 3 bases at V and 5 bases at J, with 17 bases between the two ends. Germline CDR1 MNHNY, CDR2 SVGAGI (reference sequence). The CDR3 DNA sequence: TGTGCCAGCAGTTATCGGCTAGGGTTGATCAACAATGAGCAGTTCTTC. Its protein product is CASSYRLGLINNEQFF.

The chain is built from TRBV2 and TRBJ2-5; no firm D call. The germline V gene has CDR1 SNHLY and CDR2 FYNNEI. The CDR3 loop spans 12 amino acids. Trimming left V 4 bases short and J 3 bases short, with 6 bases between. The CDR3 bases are TGTGCCAGCAGTGGTCCAAAAGAGACCCAGTACTTC. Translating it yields CASSGPKETQYF.

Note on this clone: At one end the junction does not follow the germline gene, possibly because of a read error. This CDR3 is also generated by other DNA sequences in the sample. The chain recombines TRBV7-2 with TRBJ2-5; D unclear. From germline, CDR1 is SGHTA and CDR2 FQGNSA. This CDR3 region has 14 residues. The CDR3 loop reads CASSSYHSRETQYF. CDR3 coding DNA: TGCGCCAGCAGCTCGTACCACTCCCGAGAGACCCAGTACTTC.

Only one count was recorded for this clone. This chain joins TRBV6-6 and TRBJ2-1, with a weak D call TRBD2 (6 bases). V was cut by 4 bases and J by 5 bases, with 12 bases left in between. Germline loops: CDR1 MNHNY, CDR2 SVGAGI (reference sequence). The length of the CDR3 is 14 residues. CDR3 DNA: TGTGCCAGCAGTTGGACGGGCGGGAACAATGAGCAGTTCTTC. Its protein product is CASSWTGGNNEQFF.

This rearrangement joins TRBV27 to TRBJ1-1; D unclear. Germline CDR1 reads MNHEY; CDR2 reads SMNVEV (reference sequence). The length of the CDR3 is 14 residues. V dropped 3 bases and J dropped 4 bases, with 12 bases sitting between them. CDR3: CASSFSGLGTEAFF. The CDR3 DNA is TGTGCCAGCAGTTTTTCTGGGTTGGGCACTGAAGCTTTCTTT.

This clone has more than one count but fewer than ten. DNA for the CDR3: TGTGCCAGCAGTCTTTTGGGACCCGAGGGCACAGATACGCAGTATTTT. Protein sequence: CASSLLGPEGTDTQYF. The chain links TRBV28 to TRBJ2-3; D is tentatively TRBD1 or TRBD2 (5 bases each). CDR1 and CDR2 from the germline V gene are MDHEN and SYDVKM. The germline V and J ends were trimmed by 5 bases and 1 base, with 16 bases remaining between them. The CDR3 is 16 amino acids.

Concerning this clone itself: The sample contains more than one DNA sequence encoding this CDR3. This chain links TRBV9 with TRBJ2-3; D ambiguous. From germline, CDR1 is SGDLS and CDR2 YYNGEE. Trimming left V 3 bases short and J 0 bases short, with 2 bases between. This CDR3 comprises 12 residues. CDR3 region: CASSASTDTQYF. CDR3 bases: TGTGCCAGCAGCGCAAGCACAGATACGCAGTATTTT.

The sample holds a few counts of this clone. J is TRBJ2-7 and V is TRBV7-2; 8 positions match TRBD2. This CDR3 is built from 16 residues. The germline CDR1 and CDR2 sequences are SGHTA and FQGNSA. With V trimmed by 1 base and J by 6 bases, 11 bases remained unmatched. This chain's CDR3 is CASSLGAGVGRSEQYF. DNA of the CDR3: TGTGCCAGCAGCTTAGGAGCGGGAGTAGGGAGAAGCGAGCAGTACTTC.

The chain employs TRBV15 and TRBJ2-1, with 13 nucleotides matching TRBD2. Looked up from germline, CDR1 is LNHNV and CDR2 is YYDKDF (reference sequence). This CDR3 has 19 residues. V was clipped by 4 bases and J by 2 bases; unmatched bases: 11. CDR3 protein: CATSKGLAGVRGTYNEQFF. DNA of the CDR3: TGTGCCACCAGCAAAGGACTAGCGGGAGTTAGGGGAACCTACAATGAGCAGTTCTTC.

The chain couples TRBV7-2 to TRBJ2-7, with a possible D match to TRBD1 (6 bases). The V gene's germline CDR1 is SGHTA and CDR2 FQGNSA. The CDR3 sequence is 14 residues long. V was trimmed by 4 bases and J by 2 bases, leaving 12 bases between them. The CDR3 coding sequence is TGTGCCAGCAGCTCGACAGGAAAGCCCTACGAGCAGTACTTC. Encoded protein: CASSSTGKPYEQYF.

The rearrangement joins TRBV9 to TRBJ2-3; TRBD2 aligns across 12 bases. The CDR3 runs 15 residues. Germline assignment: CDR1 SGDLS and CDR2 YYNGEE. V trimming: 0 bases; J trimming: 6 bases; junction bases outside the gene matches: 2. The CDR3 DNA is TGTGCCAGCAGCGTAGCTCTAGCGGGAGGGGATACGCAGTATTTT. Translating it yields CASSVALAGGDTQYF.

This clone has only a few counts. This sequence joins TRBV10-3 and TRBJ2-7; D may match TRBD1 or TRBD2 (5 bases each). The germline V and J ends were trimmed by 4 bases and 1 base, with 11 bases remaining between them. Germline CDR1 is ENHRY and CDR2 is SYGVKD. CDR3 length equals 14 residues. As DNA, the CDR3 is TGTGCCATCAGTGCACGGGACGGGTCCTACGAGCAGTACTTC. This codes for CAISARDGSYEQYF.

CDR3 sequence: CASSQDPAGTQPQHF. Here the CDR3 DNA reads TGTGCCAGCAGCCAAGATCCCGCAGGAACTCAGCCCCAGCATTTT. This chain joins TRBV4-2 and TRBJ1-5; the D is unclear. V was trimmed by 0 bases and J by 6 bases, leaving 12 bases between them. Per germline, CDR1 LGHNA and CDR2 YNFKEQ. CDR3 length equals 15 residues.

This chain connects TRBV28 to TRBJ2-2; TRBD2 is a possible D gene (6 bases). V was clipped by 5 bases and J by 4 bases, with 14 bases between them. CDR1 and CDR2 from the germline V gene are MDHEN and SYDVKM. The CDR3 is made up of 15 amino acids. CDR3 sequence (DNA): TGTGCCAGCAGTCACGGGAGCGGGTTCACCGGGGAGCTGTTTTTT. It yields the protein CASSHGSGFTGELFF.

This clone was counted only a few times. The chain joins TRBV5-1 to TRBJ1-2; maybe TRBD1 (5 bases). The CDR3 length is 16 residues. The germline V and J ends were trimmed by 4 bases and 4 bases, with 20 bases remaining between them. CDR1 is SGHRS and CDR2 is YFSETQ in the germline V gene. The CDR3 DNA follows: TGCGCCAGCAGCGAGAGCGCAACCGGGACGGGCTATGGCTACACCTTC. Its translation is CASSESATGTGYGYTF.

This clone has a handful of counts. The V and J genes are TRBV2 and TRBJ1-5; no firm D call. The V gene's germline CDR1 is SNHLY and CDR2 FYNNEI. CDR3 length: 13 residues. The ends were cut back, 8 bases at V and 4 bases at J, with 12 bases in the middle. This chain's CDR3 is CASVWRENQPQHF. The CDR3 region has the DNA TGTGCCAGCGTATGGCGGGAAAATCAGCCCCAGCATTTT. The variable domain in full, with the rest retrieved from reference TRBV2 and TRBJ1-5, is EPEVTQTPSHQVTQMGQEVILRCVPISNHLYFYWYRQILGQKVEFLVSFYNNEISEKSEIFDDQFSVERPDGSNFTLKIRSTKLEDSAMYFCASVWRENQPQHFGDGTRLSIL.

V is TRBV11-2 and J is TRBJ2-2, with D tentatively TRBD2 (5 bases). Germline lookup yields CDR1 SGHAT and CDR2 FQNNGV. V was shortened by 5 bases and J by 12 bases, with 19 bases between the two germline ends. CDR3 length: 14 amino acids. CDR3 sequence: CASSASADRGKLFF. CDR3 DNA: TGTGCCAGCAGCGCGTCCGCGGACCGAGGGAAGCTGTTTTTT.

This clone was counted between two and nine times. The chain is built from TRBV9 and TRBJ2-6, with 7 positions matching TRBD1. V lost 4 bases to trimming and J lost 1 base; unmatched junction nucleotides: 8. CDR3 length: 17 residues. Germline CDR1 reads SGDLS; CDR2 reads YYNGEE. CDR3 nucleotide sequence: TGTGCCAGCAGCTCGGGACAGAGGTCTTCTGGGGCCAACGTCCTGACTTTC. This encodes CASSSGQRSSGANVLTF. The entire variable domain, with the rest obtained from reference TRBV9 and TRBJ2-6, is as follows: DSGVTQTPKHLITATGQRVTLRCSPRSGDLSVYWYQQSLDQGLQFLIQYYNGEERAKGNILERFSAQQFPDLHSELNLSSLELGDSALYFCASSSGQRSSGANVLTFGAGSRLTVL.

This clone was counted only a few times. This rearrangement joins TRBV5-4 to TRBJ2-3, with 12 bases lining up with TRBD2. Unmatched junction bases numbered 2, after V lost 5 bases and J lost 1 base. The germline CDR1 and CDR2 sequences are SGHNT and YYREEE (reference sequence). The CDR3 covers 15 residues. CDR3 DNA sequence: TGTGCCAGCAGTCTAGCGGGAGGGGGCACAGATACGCAGTATTTT. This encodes CASSLAGGGTDTQYF.

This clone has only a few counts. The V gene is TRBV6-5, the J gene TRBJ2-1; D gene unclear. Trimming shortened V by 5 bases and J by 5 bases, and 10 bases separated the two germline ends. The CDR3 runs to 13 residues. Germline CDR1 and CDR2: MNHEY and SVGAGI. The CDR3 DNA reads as TGTGCCAGCAGTAGGGTTACTCACAATGAGCAGTTCTTC. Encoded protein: CASSRVTHNEQFF.

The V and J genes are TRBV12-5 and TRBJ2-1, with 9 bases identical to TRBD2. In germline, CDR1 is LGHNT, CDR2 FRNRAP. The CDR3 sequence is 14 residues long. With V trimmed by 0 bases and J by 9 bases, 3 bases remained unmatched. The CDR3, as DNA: TGTGCTAGTGGTTTGGTTGGTAGCGGGGGTGAGCAGTTCTTC. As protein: CASGLVGSGGEQFF.

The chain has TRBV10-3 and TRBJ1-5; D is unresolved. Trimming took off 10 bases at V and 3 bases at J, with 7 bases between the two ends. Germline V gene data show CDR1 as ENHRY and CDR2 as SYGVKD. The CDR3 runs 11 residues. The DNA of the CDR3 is TGTGCCACAGGCTTCAATCAGCCCCAGCATTTT. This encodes CATGFNQPQHF.

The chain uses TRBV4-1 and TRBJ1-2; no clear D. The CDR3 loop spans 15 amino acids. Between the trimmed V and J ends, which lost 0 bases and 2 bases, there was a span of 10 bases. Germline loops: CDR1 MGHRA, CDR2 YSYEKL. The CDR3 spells CASSQDRNRNYGYTF. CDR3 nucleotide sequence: TGCGCCAGCAGCCAAGATAGGAACAGAAACTATGGCTACACCTTC.

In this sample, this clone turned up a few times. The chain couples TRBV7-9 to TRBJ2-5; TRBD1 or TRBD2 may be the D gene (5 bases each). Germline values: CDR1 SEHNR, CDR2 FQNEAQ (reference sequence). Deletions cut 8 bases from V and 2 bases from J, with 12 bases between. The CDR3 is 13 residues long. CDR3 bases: TGTGCCAGCGATCCTGGGGGACAAGAGACCCAGTACTTC. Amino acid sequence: CASDPGGQETQYF.